One sample yielded the 2 T cell receptor beta chains listed below, sequenced in a study of cytomegalovirus exposure and HLA in healthy donors. The method was immunoSEQ multiplex PCR; TCRdb's version includes in-frame clones alone and lacks a portion of them. The sample carries around 150,000 clones, roughly 86% recorded once. Sequencing was performed on PBMCs. These receptors were collected from a man in his late teens or twenties in good health and CMV-seropositive.

V is TRBV11-3 and J is TRBJ2-1, with D possibly being TRBD2 (6 bases). CDR3 length equals 13 residues. V dropped 2 bases and J dropped 9 bases, with 11 bases sitting between them. The germline V gene has CDR1 SGHNT and CDR2 YENEEA. DNA of the CDR3: TGTGCCAGCAGCTTAACTAGCTATCTTGAGCAGTTCTTC. Translation: CASSLTSYLEQFF.

This clone appeared a single time. J is TRBJ2-2 and V is TRBV27; possible D gene TRBD2, 5 bases. The CDR3 has 13 amino acids. With 6 bases removed from V and 6 bases from J, the gap between germline ends came to 11 bases. The germline V gene encodes CDR1 MNHEY and CDR2 SMNVEV (reference sequence). The CDR3 loop is CASRGLAAGELFF. CDR3 coding DNA: TGTGCCAGCAGAGGCCTAGCAGCCGGGGAGCTGTTTTTT.